This T cell receptor beta chain was sequenced during a study of Graves' ophthalmopathy and Graves' hyperthyroidism. Study-wide results and limits: Blood also held most thyroid clonotypes expanded above 0.001 frequency. Prediction of ophthalmopathy progression reached roughly 68% sensitivity and approximately 74% specificity. Discriminating ophthalmopathy from stable hyperthyroidism, a 13-signature model attained a sensitivity of about 85% and a specificity of roughly 81%.

The CDR3 runs 15 residues. V lost 3 bases to trimming and J lost 4 bases, with 16 bases between them. Germline V lookup: CDR1 SGDLS, CDR2 YYNGEE. This clonotype occurred many times. Its antigen is still unknown. RNA transcripts were the template, and TCR beta CDR3 regions were amplified from them. The first-round RT-PCR employed HTBI primers together with the Qiagen OneStep RT-PCR kit. A multiplex PCR was then performed as the second round. TCRdb independently ran MiXCR on the multiplex PCR reads; one entry per CDR3 protein. The data hold roughly 1.1 million distinct CDR3 sequences, with less than 45% observed a single time. Additional autoimmune diseases, uncontrolled infections, pregnancy or lactation disqualified patients.

The sequence came from an adult man with Graves' hyperthyroidism. The chain links TRBV9 to TRBJ1-2, with D possibly being TRBD1 (5 bases). Sample: peripheral blood or thyroid tissue (not recorded which). CDR3 DNA sequence: TGTGCCAGCAGCGCCGCCGCATTAGGGACCTATGGCTACACCTTC. As protein: CASSAAALGTYGYTF. The full variable domain, rest sourced from reference TRBV9 and TRBJ1-2, is DSGVTQTPKHLITATGQRVTLRCSPRSGDLSVYWYQQSLDQGLQFLIQYYNGEERAKGNILERFSAQQFPDLHSELNLSSLELGDSALYFCASSAAALGTYGYTFGSGTRLTVV.